The sequence of this T cell receptor (beta chain) was determined in a study of cytomegalovirus exposure and HLA in healthy donors. The PCR was carried out with 60 Vbeta primers and 13 Jbeta primers. Using immunoSEQ multiplex PCR, the repertoire was profiled, and TCRdb retains in-frame clones only, with some absent. The sample has some 150,000 clones, approximately 70% seen once; the top ten hold around 1.9%. Trimming took 1 base from V and 5 from J, leaving 9 bases between them. From germline, CDR1 is SGHNT and CDR2 YYREEE (reference sequence). The length of the CDR3 is 13 residues. This clone was seen a handful of times. Its antigen is still unknown. Study results and caveats: Later on, an analysis tied under 20,000 TCR beta sequences to HLA alleles at 0.05 false discovery rate.

What was sequenced was PBMCs. The TCR originated in a woman between 55 and 75 years old in good health and CMV-seropositive. The chain is built from TRBV5-4 and TRBJ2-5; maybe TRBD1 (5 bases). CDR3: CASSLSGKETQYF. The CDR3 DNA reads as TGTGCCAGCAGCTTGTCAGGGAAGGAGACCCAGTACTTC.